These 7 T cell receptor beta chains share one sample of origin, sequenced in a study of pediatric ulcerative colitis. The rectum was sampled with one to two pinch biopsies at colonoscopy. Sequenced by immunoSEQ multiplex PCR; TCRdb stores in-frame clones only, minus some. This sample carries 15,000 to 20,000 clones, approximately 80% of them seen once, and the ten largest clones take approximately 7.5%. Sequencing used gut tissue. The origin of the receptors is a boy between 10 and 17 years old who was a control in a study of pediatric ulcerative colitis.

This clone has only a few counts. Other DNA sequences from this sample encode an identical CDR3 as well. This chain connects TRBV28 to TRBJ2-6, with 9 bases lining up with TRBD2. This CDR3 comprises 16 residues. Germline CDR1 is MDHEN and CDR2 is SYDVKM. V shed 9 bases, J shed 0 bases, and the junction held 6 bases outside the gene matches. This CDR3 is CASRRGGLSGANVLTF. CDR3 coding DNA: TGTGCCAGTAGGCGGGGGGGTCTCTCTGGGGCCAACGTCCTGACTTTC.

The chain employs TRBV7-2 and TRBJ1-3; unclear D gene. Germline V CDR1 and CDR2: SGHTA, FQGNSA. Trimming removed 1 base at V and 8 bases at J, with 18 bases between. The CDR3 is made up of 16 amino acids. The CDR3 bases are TGTGCCAGCAGCTTAGATAGCGGACGATTGGCGGACACCATATATTTT. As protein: CASSLDSGRLADTIYF.

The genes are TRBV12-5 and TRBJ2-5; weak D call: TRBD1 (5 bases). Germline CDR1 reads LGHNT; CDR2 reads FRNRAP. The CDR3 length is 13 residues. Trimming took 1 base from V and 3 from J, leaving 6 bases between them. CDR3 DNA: TGTGCTAGTGGTTTGGGCAGGGAAGAGACCCAGTACTTC. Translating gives CASGLGREETQYF.

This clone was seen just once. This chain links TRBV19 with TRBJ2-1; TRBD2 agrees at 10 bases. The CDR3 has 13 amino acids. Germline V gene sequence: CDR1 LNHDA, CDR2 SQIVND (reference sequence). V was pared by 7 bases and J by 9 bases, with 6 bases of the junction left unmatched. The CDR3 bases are TGTGCCAGTATAGAGCGGGAGGGTGGTGAGCAGTTCTTC. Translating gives CASIEREGGEQFF.

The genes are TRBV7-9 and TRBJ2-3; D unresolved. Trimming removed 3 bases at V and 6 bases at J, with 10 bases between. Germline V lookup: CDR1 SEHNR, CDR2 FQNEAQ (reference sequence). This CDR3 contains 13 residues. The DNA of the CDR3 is TGTGCCAGCAGCTTGATCGGTGAGGATACGCAGTATTTT. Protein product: CASSLIGEDTQYF. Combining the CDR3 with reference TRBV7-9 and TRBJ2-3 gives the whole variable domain DTGVSQNPRHKITKRGQNVTFRCDPISEHNRLYWYRQTLGQGPEFLTYFQNEAQLEKSRLLSDRFSAERPKGSFSTLEIQRTEQGDSAMYLCASSLIGEDTQYFGPGTRLTVL.

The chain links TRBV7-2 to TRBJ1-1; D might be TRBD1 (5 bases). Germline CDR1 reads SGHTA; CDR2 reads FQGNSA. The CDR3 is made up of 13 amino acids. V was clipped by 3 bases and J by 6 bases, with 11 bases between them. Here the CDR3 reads CASSLLREAEAFF. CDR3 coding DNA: TGTGCCAGCAGCTTGCTCAGGGAGGCTGAAGCTTTCTTT.

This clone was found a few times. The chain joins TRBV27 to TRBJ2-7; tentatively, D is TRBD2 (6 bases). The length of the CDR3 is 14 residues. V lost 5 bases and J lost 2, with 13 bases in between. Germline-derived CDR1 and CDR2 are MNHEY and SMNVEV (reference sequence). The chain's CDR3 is CASSARRGTYEQYF. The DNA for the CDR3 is TGTGCCAGCAGTGCCCGGAGGGGAACCTACGAGCAGTACTTC.